The clone carrying this T cell receptor beta chain showed up just a few times. Antigen: not known. The sample originates from a study of blood T cells in healthy people across ages. Next came a second PCR, run for about 6 to 11 cycles, which used a sample-barcoded 5' primer along with a J-beta primer mix. Every individual sample yielded 2.5 million or more paired-end reads (each containing CDR3). From the 5' RACE reads, TCRdb called clonotypes with MiXCR, one entry per CDR3 protein. The table records around 1,500,000 distinct CDR3 sequences, over 25% of them present only once. Healthy Caucasian individuals from Russia aged roughly 6 to 90 were enrolled as donors. Study-wide results and caveats: Naive and antigen-experienced cells were not separated, limiting conclusive comparison.

Germline CDR1 DFQATT, CDR2 SNEGSKA (reference sequence). V lost 6 bases to trimming and J lost 5 bases, with 15 bases between them. This CDR3 has 13 amino acids. The chain couples TRBV20-1 to TRBJ2-3; D gene unclear. Sequencing used blood. The sequence came from a woman younger than 45 in good health. CDR3 bases: TGCAGTGCCCAGTCGGGTAGTCAAGATACGCAGTATTTT. This codes for CSAQSGSQDTQYF.